These 10 T cell receptor beta chains share one sample of origin, sequenced in a study of T cells in Graves' hyperthyroidism and ophthalmopathy. Amplification yielded TCR beta CDR3 regions, with RNA transcripts as the source. The HTBI primer set drove a first-round RT-PCR of the TCR CDR3. Each CDR3 protein is one row after TCRdb ran MiXCR on the multiplex PCR reads. The repertoire holds hundreds of thousands of distinct CDR3 sequences, just under 20% seen once, with approximately 48% in the top ten. Sequences were obtained from blood. These TCRs come from a middle-aged man with Graves' ophthalmopathy.

The sample holds a few counts of this clonotype. The V gene is TRBV6-1, the J gene TRBJ2-1; TRBD2 aligns across 7 bases. J was trimmed by 6 bases and V by 4 bases; bases with no gene match: 12. Germline V lookup: CDR1 MNHNS, CDR2 SASEGT. The length of the CDR3 is 16 residues. CDR3 in DNA: TGTGCCAGCAGTGTAGAAGGTGGACTAGACTCCAATGAGCAGTTCTTC. It specifies CASSVEGGLDSNEQFF.

This clonotype was found many times. The V and J genes are TRBV28 and TRBJ2-7, with TRBD1 matching 8 bases. V was pared by 3 bases and J by 5 bases, with 6 bases of the junction left unmatched. CDR3 length equals 14 residues. Germline V CDR1 and CDR2: MDHEN, SYDVKM. CDR3 sequence: CASSFSGGKNEQYF. The CDR3 DNA sequence: TGTGCCAGCAGTTTTTCAGGGGGCAAGAACGAGCAGTACTTC. The whole variable domain, filled in from reference TRBV28 and TRBJ2-7, reads DVKVTQSSRYLVKRTGEKVFLECVQDMDHENMFWYRQDPGLGLRLIYFSYDVKMKEKGDIPEGYSVSREKKERFSLILESASTNQTSMYLCASSFSGGKNEQYFGPGTRLTVT.

This sequence joins TRBV29-1 and TRBJ2-7; 14 bases fit TRBD2. V trimming: 6 bases; J trimming: 3 bases; junction bases outside the gene matches: 1. CDR1 and CDR2 from the germline V gene are SQVTM and ANQGSEA. This CDR3 spans 13 amino acids. CDR3 in amino acids: CSVGTSGSYEQYF. CDR3 bases: TGCAGCGTGGGGACTAGCGGGAGCTACGAGCAGTACTTC.

This clonotype was detected many times. The chain uses TRBV20-1 and TRBJ2-3; weak D call: TRBD2 (6 bases). CDR1 and CDR2 from the germline V gene are DFQATT and SNEGSKA (reference sequence). The germline V and J ends were trimmed by 6 bases and 6 bases, with 10 bases remaining between them. The CDR3 length is 11 residues. CDR3 coding DNA: TGCAGTGCGGCTAGCGAGGATACGCAGTATTTT. It yields the protein CSAASEDTQYF.

This clonotype was detected ten times or more. This sequence joins TRBV7-2 and TRBJ1-2, with D uncertain. Trimming removed 6 bases at V and 8 bases at J, with 13 bases between. Germline V CDR1 and CDR2: SGHTA, FQGNSA. The CDR3 has 12 amino acids. CDR3 sequence reads: CASRRQEDGYTF. The CDR3, as DNA: TGTGCCAGCAGAAGACAAGAGGACGGCTACACCTTC. Drawing the rest from reference TRBV7-2 and TRBJ1-2, the complete variable domain is GAGVSQSPSNKVTEKGKDVELRCDPISGHTALYWYRQSLGQGLEFLIYFQGNSAPDKSGLPSDRFSAERTGGSVSTLTIQRTQQEDSAVYLCASRRQEDGYTFGSGTRLTVV.

This clonotype was detected only a few times. This chain links TRBV7-3 with TRBJ2-3; 12 bases fit TRBD2. CDR3 size: 15 residues. Germline CDR1 is SGHTA and CDR2 is FQGTGA. V dropped 6 bases and J dropped 4; count of bases not matched to a gene: 5. Here the CDR3 reads CASSRASGGADTQYF. Here the CDR3 DNA reads TGTGCCAGCAGTCGGGCTAGCGGGGGGGCAGATACGCAGTATTTT.

This clonotype was seen ten or more times. CDR3 in DNA: TGTGCCAGCAGCCCATTTGCGGGGGGGGGCCACAATGAGCAGTTCTTC. Its protein is CASSPFAGGGHNEQFF. The chain has TRBV7-8 and TRBJ2-1; 9 bases align to TRBD2. The CDR3 extends over 16 amino acids. The V and J ends lost 5 bases and 5 bases, in that order; junction bases with no gene match: 10. The V gene's germline CDR1 is SGHVS and CDR2 FQNEAQ.

This clonotype was seen a handful of times. The chain uses TRBV24-1 and TRBJ1-5; 7 positions match TRBD1. The CDR3 contains 17 residues. Germline CDR1 reads KGHDR; CDR2 reads SFDVKD. The V segment lost 0 bases and the J segment 5 bases; nucleotides outside the gene matches: 9. The CDR3 protein is CATSDLQLTGFDQPQHF. In DNA, the CDR3 is TGTGCCACCAGTGATTTGCAACTGACAGGGTTTGATCAGCCCCAGCATTTT.

J is TRBJ1-3 and V is TRBV12-3 or TRBV12-4; weak D call: TRBD1 (5 bases). The CDR3 contains 13 residues. V was pared by 9 bases and J by 7 bases, with 16 bases between. CDR3 in DNA: TGTGCCAGTCATCGCCAGGGAGTGAACACCATATATTTT. Translated: CASHRQGVNTIYF.

There are a few counts of this clonotype. This chain links TRBV29-1 with TRBJ2-2, with D possibly TRBD2 on 7 matching bases. The CDR3 runs 14 residues. V shed 7 bases and J shed 1 base, with 13 bases lying between them. CDR1 SQVTM and CDR2 ANQGSEA come from the germline V gene. Here the CDR3 DNA reads TGCAGCGCCCGAGGGGGGGGGAACACCGGGGAGCTGTTTTTT. Its translation is CSARGGGNTGELFF.